This section outlines one T cell receptor beta chain sequence together with its context. This receptor's antigen is unknown. Per-base quality was not reported, and no clone a single base away is much larger than it. This sample stems from a study of T-cell reconstitution after alpha-beta-depleted transplantation in children (dated by TCRdb to about 2016). In the study overall: Using TCR repertoire profiling, the study followed T-cell immune reconstitution in a quantitative way in children after TCRalphabeta/CD19-depleted allogeneic hematopoietic cell transplantation.

Study-wide findings and limitations: Apparently early alphabetaT-cell count recovery about two months after transplant reportedly relied on only several hundred rapidly expanded clones derived from non-depleted graft cells. Over the following months the frequencies of hyperexpanded clones went down, and after one year T-cell counts and TCRbeta diversity were mostly credited to newly produced T cells. The high TCRbeta diversity at day 60 in some patients was ascribed to recipient T cells and intrathymic progenitors that had survived conditioning.

The intended sense of this specimen's treatment or condition label: allogeneic hematopoietic cell transplantation with graft depleted of TCRalphabeta T cells and CD19 B cells. Transplant recipients were children who received TCRalphabeta/CD19-depleted allogeneic hematopoietic cell grafts. Libraries were constructed by PCR. The run used an Illumina HiSeq 2500. Molecular barcoding was employed in the preparation of TCR libraries, with unique molecular identifiers being used to normalize TCRbeta repertoire quantification. The public sequencing data were trimmed at Q25 with fastp and processed into clonotypes with MiXCR by TCRdb, which kept only in-frame beta chains. Each entry is one CDR3 protein sequence, shown with its most common DNA and genes. A total of a few hundred thousand distinct CDR3 sequences appear in this sample, 27% of them only once. Of the sample, approximately 39% is held by the ten largest clones.

Looking up the germline V gene yields CDR1 SGHRS and CDR2 YFSETQ. Measured from the cysteine to the phenylalanine, the CDR3 is 18 residues long. The sequence is cut down to CDR3 DNA, 54 bases in frame from base 1. Trimming takes 1 base from V and 0 bases from J, and the germline ends sit 20 bases apart. The receptor was derived from a boy in the first two years of life with Wiskott-Aldrich syndrome, due to receive a stem cell transplant. This specimen consisted of PBMCs, obtained before TCRalphabeta/CD19-depleted stem cell transplant. The chain is assembled from TRBV5-1 and TRBJ2-7, with a weak D call of TRBD2 (6 bases match). The CDR3 amino acid sequence is: CASSLRASDHPSSYEQYF. The nucleotide sequence reads TGCGCCAGCAGCTTGCGGGCTAGCGATCACCCGAGCTCCTACGAGCAGTACTTC. Reference TRBV5-1 and TRBJ2-7 genes cover what lies past the CDR3, so the full variable domain is KAGVTQTPRYLIKTRGQQVTLSCSPISGHRSVSWYQQTPGQGLQFLFEYFSETQRNKGNFPGRFSGRQFSNSRSEMNVSTLELGDSALYLCASSLRASDHPSSYEQYFGPGTRLTVT.